The 14 T cell receptor beta chains reported below all come from one sample, sequenced in a study of blood T cell repertoires in COVID-19. Assay: immunoSEQ multiplex PCR; the TCRdb copy retains only in-frame clones and omits some. Of 40,000 to 50,000 clones in the sample, around 86% were seen once. Sequenced material: peripheral blood. These receptors all stem from a woman aged 55-75 years with acute or convalescent COVID-19.

The genes are TRBV5-4 and TRBJ2-2; possible D gene TRBD2, 5 bases. The CDR3 runs to 15 residues. Germline loops: CDR1 SGHNT, CDR2 YYREEE (reference sequence). V was clipped by 4 bases and J by 0 bases, with 10 bases between them. The CDR3 region is CASSERFANTGELFF. The CDR3 DNA is TGTGCCAGCAGCGAGCGGTTCGCGAACACCGGGGAGCTGTTTTTT.

The chain combines TRBV27 with TRBJ2-2, with D hard to call. Looked up from germline, CDR1 is MNHEY and CDR2 is SMNVEV (reference sequence). The CDR3 is 12 residues long. Trimming left V 6 bases short and J 3 bases short, with 5 bases between. CDR3 DNA: TGTGCCAGCAGATCCTACACCGGGGAGCTGTTTTTT. Its translation: CASRSYTGELFF.

The V call is TRBV15, the J call TRBJ1-5, with D perhaps matching TRBD1 (6 bases). CDR1 and CDR2 from the germline V gene are LNHNV and YYDKDF (reference sequence). This CDR3 is built from 16 residues. V gave up 0 bases and J gave up 5 bases, with 14 bases separating them. The CDR3 loop is CATSRDGGGGYQPQHF. Here the CDR3 DNA reads TGTGCCACCAGCAGAGATGGCGGGGGCGGATATCAGCCCCAGCATTTT. Full variable domain (missing parts from reference TRBV15 and TRBJ1-5): DAMVIQNPRYQVTQFGKPVTLSCSQTLNHNVMYWYQQKSSQAPKLLFHYYDKDFNNEADTPDNFQSRRPNTSFCFLDIRSPGLGDTAMYLCATSRDGGGGYQPQHFGDGTRLSIL.

The V call is TRBV6-4, the J call TRBJ2-1, with D possibly being TRBD2 (5 bases). V was cut by 5 bases and J by 5 bases, with 13 bases left in between. Germline CDR1 and CDR2: MRHNA and SNTAGT. This CDR3 spans 14 amino acids. CDR3 coding DNA: TGTGCCAGCAGTCGGGGAGATGGAAACAATGAGCAGTTCTTC. It yields the protein CASSRGDGNNEQFF.

The CDR3 sequence is CASREGGPGELFF. The CDR3 bases are TGTGCCAGCAGGGAGGGTGGCCCCGGGGAGCTGTTTTTT. The chain recombines TRBV2 with TRBJ2-2, with D perhaps matching TRBD2 (6 bases). Germline V gene data show CDR1 as SNHLY and CDR2 as FYNNEI. The ends were cut back, 6 bases at V and 6 bases at J, with 11 bases in the middle. The length of the CDR3 is 13 residues.

V is TRBV2 and J is TRBJ1-2; no firm D call. The germline CDR1 and CDR2 sequences are SNHLY and FYNNEI. V was pared by 8 bases and J by 4 bases, with 17 bases between. The CDR3 runs to 14 residues. Written as DNA, the CDR3 is TGTGCCAGCCTCCGGTTAGGTCGGAGCTATGGCTACACCTTC. Translation: CASLRLGRSYGYTF.

V usage is TRBV6-1 and J usage is TRBJ1-6, with TRBD1 matching 8 bases. Germline values: CDR1 MNHNS, CDR2 SASEGT. Trimming at V came to 2 bases and at J to 12 bases, leaving 6 bases not matched to a gene. The CDR3 has 14 residues. The CDR3 DNA follows: TGTGCCAGCAGTGAATCCAGGGGGCTTGTACCCCTCCACTTT. Amino acid sequence: CASSESRGLVPLHF.

About this clone itself: Other DNA sequences in the sample encode the same CDR3. The chain carries TRBV2 and TRBJ1-1; possibly TRBD1 for D (5 bases). The CDR3 sequence is 13 residues long. The V gene lost 5 bases and the J gene lost 3 bases, with 10 bases spanning the gap. Germline CDR1 is SNHLY and CDR2 is FYNNEI. CDR3 in DNA: TGTGCCAGCAGTCGACAGAGTTACACTGAAGCTTTCTTT. Amino acids: CASSRQSYTEAFF.

This clone has only one observation. The rearrangement links TRBV7-9 to TRBJ1-3; D perhaps matches TRBD1 (6 bases). CDR3 length: 14 residues. The germline V gene encodes CDR1 SEHNR and CDR2 FQNEAQ (reference sequence). V was pared by 5 bases and J by 2 bases, with 10 bases between. For the CDR3, the DNA is TGTGCCAGCAGCATCCCAGGGGCTGGAAACACCATATATTTT. This gives the protein CASSIPGAGNTIYF.

The chain combines TRBV20-1 with TRBJ1-5; possible D gene TRBD1, 6 bases. Trimming removed 3 bases at V and 3 bases at J, with 18 bases between. This CDR3 spans 16 amino acids. Germline CDR1 DFQATT, CDR2 SNEGSKA (reference sequence). The CDR3 is CSASPRGAIANQPQHF. The CDR3 DNA is TGCAGTGCTAGTCCGCGGGGGGCAATTGCCAATCAGCCCCAGCATTTT.

V gene TRBV7-2 combines with J gene TRBJ2-2; D uncertain. V was clipped by 5 bases and J by 6 bases, with 10 bases between them. Germline V CDR1 and CDR2: SGHTA, FQGNSA. This CDR3 is built from 13 residues. The CDR3 here is CASSLKASGELFF. The CDR3 coding sequence is TGTGCCAGCAGCCTAAAAGCCTCCGGGGAGCTGTTTTTT.

The V and J genes are TRBV30 and TRBJ1-5; D may be TRBD1 (6 bases). CDR3 length equals 14 residues. Germline V lookup: CDR1 GTSNPN, CDR2 SVGIG (reference sequence). V lost 4 bases to trimming and J lost 7 bases, with 17 bases between them. The CDR3 sequence: CAWTLTGLGQPQHF. The CDR3 DNA reads as TGTGCCTGGACCCTAACAGGGCTGGGACAGCCCCAGCATTTT.

The rearrangement joins TRBV5-4 to TRBJ1-2; possibly TRBD1 for D (5 bases). Germline V gene data show CDR1 as SGHNT and CDR2 as YYREEE (reference sequence). The CDR3 is made up of 15 amino acids. The V end lost 5 bases, the J end lost 4 bases, and 18 bases lay between the germline ends. CDR3 sequence: CASRPDRTSSYGYTF. CDR3 coding DNA: TGTGCCAGCAGACCCGACAGAACTTCCTCCTATGGCTACACCTTC.

V gene TRBV30 combines with J gene TRBJ1-1; TRBD1 might be the D (5 bases). The CDR3 is made up of 13 amino acids. CDR1 is GTSNPN, CDR2 SVGIG, per germline (reference sequence). V lost 1 base and J lost 3, with 9 bases in between. CDR3 coding DNA: TGTGCCTGGAGTGAGGCGGGGCACACTGAAGCTTTCTTT. Translated: CAWSEAGHTEAFF.